Each of the 21 T cell receptor beta chains below was sequenced from the same sample in a study of blood T cell repertoires in COVID-19. Only in-frame clones appear in the TCRdb table, and some are missing; sequencing was by immunoSEQ multiplex PCR. The sample lists a few hundred thousand clones; roughly nine tenths were seen once. Sequencing was carried out using PBMCs or T cells enriched from blood (not recorded which). The receptors come from a woman aged 30 to 39 who had recovered from COVID-19.

This clone was picked up one time. The chain carries TRBV28 and TRBJ1-5; possibly TRBD1 for D (5 bases). V lost 10 bases and J lost 4, with 23 bases in between. Germline V lookup: CDR1 MDHEN, CDR2 SYDVKM. The CDR3 is made up of 16 amino acids. The CDR3, as DNA: TGTGCCACCACGGTAGGCGCGGCAGGGCCAAATCAGCCCCAGCATTTT. Translation gives CATTVGAAGPNQPQHF.

This clone was seen a few times. The chain recombines TRBV20-1 with TRBJ2-7, with 13 bases fitting TRBD2. This CDR3 has 18 residues. V was pared by 6 bases and J by 0 bases, with 14 bases of the junction left unmatched. The germline V gene encodes CDR1 DFQATT and CDR2 SNEGSKA (reference sequence). DNA for the CDR3: TGCAGTGCGAGTGGGGGGACTAGCGGGACTAGCGACTCCTACGAGCAGTACTTC. This gives the protein CSASGGTSGTSDSYEQYF.

The rearrangement joins TRBV29-1 to TRBJ2-7; 9 nucleotides line up with TRBD1. The CDR3 is 14 amino acids. Germline CDR1 SQVTM, CDR2 ANQGSEA. The V gene end was trimmed by 3 bases and the J gene end by 6 bases; junction bases not matched to a gene: 9. As DNA, the CDR3 is TGCAGCGTTGACGAGGGACAGGGTTTGGGCGAGCAGTACTTC. This codes for CSVDEGQGLGEQYF.

This clone occurred a few times. The chain is built from TRBV2 and TRBJ2-1; the match to TRBD2 covers 13 bases. CDR1 is SNHLY and CDR2 is FYNNEI in the germline V gene. This CDR3 region has 15 residues. V was clipped by 10 bases and J by 6 bases; unmatched bases: 9. The CDR3 DNA is TGTGCCACCAACCAACTAGCGGGAGGGGGCAATGAGCAGTTCTTC. This encodes CATNQLAGGGNEQFF.

The chain has TRBV5-1 and TRBJ1-1; no definite D call. Germline values: CDR1 SGHRS, CDR2 YFSETQ. This CDR3 has 15 residues. V lost 0 bases and J lost 7, with 16 bases in between. The CDR3 coding sequence is TGCGCCAGCAGCTTGGCACAGCTCTCTGTAAATGAAGCTTTCTTT. Translated, it gives CASSLAQLSVNEAFF.

The chain joins TRBV7-9 to TRBJ1-1; TRBD1 agrees at 7 bases. With V trimmed by 6 bases and J by 0 bases, 7 bases remained unmatched. The CDR3 totals 15 residues. Germline CDR1 and CDR2: SEHNR and FQNEAQ (reference sequence). CDR3 coding DNA: TGTGCCAGCAGTCTTACAGGGGTGGTGAACACTGAAGCTTTCTTT. Protein product: CASSLTGVVNTEAFF.

The chain links TRBV28 to TRBJ2-7; D may be TRBD2 (5 bases). This CDR3 has 15 amino acids. Trimming pared 6 bases from V and 2 bases from J, leaving 17 bases between. CDR1 is MDHEN, CDR2 SYDVKM, per germline. The CDR3 nucleotides read TGTGCCAGCAGCTCCCCGAGTAGCGCACCCTACGAGCAGTACTTC. Translation gives CASSSPSSAPYEQYF. The variable domain in full, completed from reference TRBV28 and TRBJ2-7, reads DVKVTQSSRYLVKRTGEKVFLECVQDMDHENMFWYRQDPGLGLRLIYFSYDVKMKEKGDIPEGYSVSREKKERFSLILESASTNQTSMYLCASSSPSSAPYEQYFGPGTRLTVT.

The V call is TRBV28, the J call TRBJ1-1; 8 positions agree with TRBD1. CDR1 and CDR2 from the germline V gene are MDHEN and SYDVKM. CDR3 size: 15 residues. The CDR3 region is CALVDREGLNTEAFF. CDR3 nucleotide sequence: TGTGCTCTAGTGGACAGGGAGGGTCTGAACACTGAAGCTTTCTTT.

The chain carries TRBV5-1 and TRBJ2-5; 8 positions agree with TRBD1. V gave up 4 bases and J gave up 2 bases; unmatched junction bases: 7. Germline values: CDR1 SGHRS, CDR2 YFSETQ. The CDR3 length is 15 residues. CDR3 amino acids: CASSLGTGGQETQYF. The CDR3 DNA reads as TGCGCCAGCAGCCTCGGGACAGGAGGGCAAGAGACCCAGTACTTC.

V gene TRBV9 combines with J gene TRBJ1-1; D not resolved. V was trimmed by 5 bases and J by 3 bases, leaving 17 bases between them. This CDR3 comprises 15 residues. Germline values: CDR1 SGDLS, CDR2 YYNGEE. In DNA, the CDR3 is TGTGCCAGCAGGGGAAGGGAGGCAGTAGACACTGAAGCTTTCTTT. It specifies CASRGREAVDTEAFF. Full variable domain (missing parts from reference TRBV9 and TRBJ1-1): DSGVTQTPKHLITATGQRVTLRCSPRSGDLSVYWYQQSLDQGLQFLIQYYNGEERAKGNILERFSAQQFPDLHSELNLSSLELGDSALYFCASRGREAVDTEAFFGQGTRLTVV.

The V call is TRBV3-1 (or the pseudogene TRBV3-2), the J call TRBJ1-1; a possible D gene is TRBD1 (5 bases). This CDR3 region has 14 residues. The V gene lost 5 bases and the J gene lost 5 bases, with 15 bases spanning the gap. Germline values: CDR1 LGHDT, CDR2 YNNKEL (reference sequence). The CDR3 nucleotides are TGTGCCAGCAGCAAAGGGCCTCAGGGAACTGAAGCTTTCTTT. Its translation: CASSKGPQGTEAFF.

This clone showed up just once. The rearrangement uses TRBV2 and TRBJ2-1; a weak D match, TRBD2 (5 bases). V lost 8 bases and J lost 1, with 18 bases in between. Germline V gene sequence: CDR1 SNHLY, CDR2 FYNNEI. CDR3 length: 16 residues. This CDR3 reads CASGGALSGSYNEQFF. The CDR3, as DNA: TGTGCCAGCGGCGGTGCGTTAAGCGGATCCTACAATGAGCAGTTCTTC.

This chain uses TRBV5-6 with TRBJ1-2; 7 nucleotides line up with TRBD1. This CDR3 spans 14 amino acids. Germline CDR1 reads SGHDT; CDR2 reads YYEEEE. J lost 5 bases, V lost 4 bases, and 8 bases had no gene match. The CDR3 sequence is CASSPRGQQYGYTF. Here the CDR3 DNA reads TGTGCCAGCAGCCCCCGGGGACAGCAATATGGCTACACCTTC.

The genes are TRBV30 and TRBJ1-2; D possibly corresponds to TRBD1 (5 bases). The germline V and J ends were trimmed by 2 bases and 5 bases, with 12 bases remaining between them. Per the germline V gene, CDR1 is GTSNPN and CDR2 is SVGIG (reference sequence). The CDR3 has 13 residues. As DNA, the CDR3 is TGTGCCTGGAGTTTCAGGGTTGGATATGGCTACACCTTC. Protein sequence: CAWSFRVGYGYTF.

V usage is TRBV20-1 and J usage is TRBJ2-5; D is uncertain. The germline CDR1 and CDR2 sequences are DFQATT and SNEGSKA (reference sequence). This CDR3 has 9 amino acids. CDR3 in amino acids: CTPSETQYF. In DNA form, the CDR3 reads TGCACCCCCTCGGAGACCCAGTACTTC.

This clone was seen only a few times. The chain employs TRBV5-1 and TRBJ2-2, with TRBD1 matching over 12 bases. V dropped 4 bases and J dropped 7; count of bases not matched to a gene: 8. The V gene's germline CDR1 is SGHRS and CDR2 YFSETQ. This CDR3 spans 16 amino acids. The CDR3 bases are TGCGCCAGCAGCCCGCCGGGACAGGGGGCGATCGGGGAGCTGTTTTTT. It encodes CASSPPGQGAIGELFF.

This chain connects TRBV30 to TRBJ1-5; a weak D match, TRBD1 (6 bases). The ends were cut back, 2 bases at V and 5 bases at J, with 10 bases in the middle. Germline CDR1 is GTSNPN and CDR2 is SVGIG (reference sequence). CDR3 length: 13 residues. CDR3 amino acids: CAWSIDRYQPQHF. For the CDR3, the DNA is TGTGCCTGGAGTATCGACAGGTATCAGCCCCAGCATTTT.

This chain joins TRBV4-2 and TRBJ2-3; TRBD2 aligns across 11 bases. In germline, CDR1 is LGHNA, CDR2 YNFKEQ. After removal of 4 bases from V and 6 bases from J, the junction contained 12 bases not matched to a gene. There are 17 residues in the CDR3. The CDR3 nucleotides are TGTGCCAGCAGCCGAATAGCGGGGGGGCATCGTGATGATACGCAGTATTTT. Protein sequence: CASSRIAGGHRDDTQYF.

V gene TRBV5-1 combines with J gene TRBJ1-1; the match to TRBD1 covers 8 bases. J lost 4 bases, V lost 2 bases, and 4 bases had no gene match. Germline CDR1 SGHRS, CDR2 YFSETQ. CDR3 length: 14 amino acids. CDR3 nucleotides: TGCGCCAGCAGCTTTGCCCAGGGGGCCACTGAAGCTTTCTTT. Protein: CASSFAQGATEAFF.

The rearrangement links TRBV27 to TRBJ1-2; D gene unclear. CDR1 and CDR2 (germline): MNHEY, SMNVEV (reference sequence). The CDR3 totals 15 residues. The germline V and J ends were trimmed by 4 bases and 6 bases, with 18 bases remaining between them. The CDR3: CASSSIPERVHGYTF. The CDR3 DNA is TGTGCCAGCAGTTCTATCCCCGAGAGGGTTCATGGCTACACCTTC.

The chain has TRBV2 and TRBJ1-4, with a weak D call TRBD1 (5 bases). The V gene lost 6 bases and the J gene lost 3 bases, with 11 bases spanning the gap. The CDR3 totals 14 residues. Germline CDR1 and CDR2: SNHLY and FYNNEI. Here the CDR3 DNA reads TGTGCCAGCAGAGACAGTTCCTCTAATGAAAAACTGTTTTTT. Translating gives CASRDSSSNEKLFF.